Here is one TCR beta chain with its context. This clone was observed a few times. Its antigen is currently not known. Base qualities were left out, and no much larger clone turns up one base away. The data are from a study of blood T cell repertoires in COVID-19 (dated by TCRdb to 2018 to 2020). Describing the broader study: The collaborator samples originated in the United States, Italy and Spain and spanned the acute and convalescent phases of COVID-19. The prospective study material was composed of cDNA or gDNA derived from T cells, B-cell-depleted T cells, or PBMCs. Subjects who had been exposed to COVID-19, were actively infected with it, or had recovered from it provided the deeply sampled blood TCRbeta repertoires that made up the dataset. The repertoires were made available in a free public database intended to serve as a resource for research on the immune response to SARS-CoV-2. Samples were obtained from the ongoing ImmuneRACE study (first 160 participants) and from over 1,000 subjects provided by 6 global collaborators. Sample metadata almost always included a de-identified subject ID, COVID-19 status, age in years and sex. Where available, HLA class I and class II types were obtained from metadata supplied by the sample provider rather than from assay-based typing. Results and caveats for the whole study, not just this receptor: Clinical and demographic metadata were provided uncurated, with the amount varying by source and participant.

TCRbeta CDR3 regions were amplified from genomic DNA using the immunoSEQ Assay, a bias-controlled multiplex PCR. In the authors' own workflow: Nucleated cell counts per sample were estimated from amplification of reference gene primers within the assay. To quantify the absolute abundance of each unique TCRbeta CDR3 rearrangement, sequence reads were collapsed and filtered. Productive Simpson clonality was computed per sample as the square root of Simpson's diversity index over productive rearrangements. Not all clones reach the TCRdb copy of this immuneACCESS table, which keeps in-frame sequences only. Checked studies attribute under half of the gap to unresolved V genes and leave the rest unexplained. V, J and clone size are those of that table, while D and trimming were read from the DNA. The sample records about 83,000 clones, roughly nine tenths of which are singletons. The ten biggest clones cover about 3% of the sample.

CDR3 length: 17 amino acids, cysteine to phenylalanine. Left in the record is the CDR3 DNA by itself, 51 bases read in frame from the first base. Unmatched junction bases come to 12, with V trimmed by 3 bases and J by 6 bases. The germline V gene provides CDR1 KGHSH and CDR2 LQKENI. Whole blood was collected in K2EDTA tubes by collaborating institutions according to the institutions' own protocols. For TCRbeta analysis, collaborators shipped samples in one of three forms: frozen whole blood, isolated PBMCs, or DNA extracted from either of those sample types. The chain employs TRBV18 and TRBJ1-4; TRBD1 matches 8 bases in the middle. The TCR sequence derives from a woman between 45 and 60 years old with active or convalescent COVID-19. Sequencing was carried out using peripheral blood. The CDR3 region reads CASSPGGVGQEYEKLFF. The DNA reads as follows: TGTGCCAGCTCACCCGGAGGTGTGGGACAGGAGTATGAAAAACTGTTTTTT.